The 11 T cell receptor beta chains below all came from one sample that was sequenced in a study of response to subunit inactivated influenza vaccine. TCRdb reprocessed the RT-PCR reads with MiXCR, giving one entry per CDR3 protein. The table records about 700,000 distinct CDR3 sequences, about 15% of them present only once. Specimen: PBMCs from blood, collected 14 days before vaccination. The source is a man in his fifties or sixties who received an inactivated influenza vaccine.

This clonotype was seen only a few times. The J gene is TRBJ2-1, the V gene TRBV10-3, with TRBD1 identical over 11 bases. The CDR3 is made up of 15 amino acids. The trim removed 11 bases at V and 2 bases at J, leaving 8 bases unmatched. Germline V gives CDR1 ENHRY, CDR2 SYGVKD. CDR3 nucleotide sequence: TGTGCCGCCCAAGGACAGGGGGCGGCCTACAATGAGCAGTTCTTC. Translating it yields CAAQGQGAAYNEQFF.

The chain recombines TRBV10-3 with TRBJ1-1; D is ambiguous. This CDR3 contains 13 residues. Trimming removed 8 bases from V and 4 bases from J, with 14 bases in between. Looked up from germline, CDR1 is ENHRY and CDR2 is SYGVKD. CDR3 nucleotide sequence: TGTGCCATCTCGAGCGGCCAGTCCACTGAAGCTTTCTTT. Encoded protein: CAISSGQSTEAFF.

The table lists this clonotype with a few counts. The chain is built from TRBV10-3 and TRBJ2-3; D is ambiguous. The V gene lost 5 bases and the J gene lost 1 base, with 10 bases spanning the gap. Germline CDR1 and CDR2: ENHRY and SYGVKD. This CDR3 region has 14 residues. The CDR3 sequence is CAISSGRGTDTQYF. CDR3 nucleotides: TGTGCCATCAGTTCCGGCCGGGGCACAGATACGCAGTATTTT.

CDR3 in DNA: TGTGCCAGCAGCAGGACTAGCGGGGGGTGGTACAATGAGCAGTTCTTC. The encoded protein is CASSRTSGGWYNEQFF. The chain carries TRBV12-3 or TRBV12-4 and TRBJ2-1; 14 bases are a match to TRBD2. This CDR3 is 16 amino acids long. Trimming took 6 bases from V and 4 from J; bases not matched to a gene: 5.

Only a few counts were recorded for this clonotype. This sequence joins TRBV28 and TRBJ1-1; D perhaps matches TRBD1 (6 bases). V gave up 7 bases and J gave up 2 bases, with 11 bases separating them. CDR1 MDHEN and CDR2 SYDVKM come from the germline V gene. This CDR3 region has 13 residues. The DNA for the CDR3 is TGTGCCAGCAACATACAGGGTAACACTGAAGCTTTCTTT. Its translation is CASNIQGNTEAFF.

This clonotype was counted only a few times. The genes are TRBV4-3 and TRBJ2-1; possibly TRBD2 for D (6 bases). The V end was cut by 4 bases, the J end by 8 bases, with 24 bases between. Germline CDR1 and CDR2: LGHNA and YSLEER. The CDR3 has 17 amino acids. CDR3 residues: CASSPQEDRVGGDEQFF. CDR3 DNA sequence: TGCGCCAGCAGCCCACAAGAGGATCGGGTGGGCGGGGATGAGCAGTTCTTC.

This chain links TRBV13 with TRBJ2-3; a weak D match, TRBD1 (7 bases). Trimming removed 2 bases from V and 6 bases from J, with 27 bases in between. From germline, CDR1 is PRHDT and CDR2 FYEKMQ (reference sequence). The CDR3 covers 19 residues. CDR3 in amino acids: CASSLSQGEASERSDTQYF. The CDR3 nucleotides are TGTGCCAGCAGCTTATCGCAGGGGGAGGCTAGCGAGAGGTCCGATACGCAGTATTTT.

The chain has TRBV18 and TRBJ2-7; D perhaps matches TRBD1 (5 bases). CDR3 size: 14 residues. V lost 3 bases and J lost 6, with 15 bases in between. CDR1 is KGHSH, CDR2 LQKENI, per germline. CDR3 nucleotides: TGTGCCAGCTCACCGCCCTTATCTAGGGGCGAGCAGTACTTC. This gives the protein CASSPPLSRGEQYF.

This clonotype was seen only a few times. The chain links TRBV6-2 or TRBV6-3 to TRBJ2-2; D not resolved. The CDR3 consists of 15 residues. V was shortened by 2 bases and J by 2 bases, with 9 bases between the two germline ends. Germline V CDR1 and CDR2: MNHEY, SVGEGT. The CDR3 spells CASSYRRINTGELFF. CDR3 sequence (DNA): TGTGCCAGCAGTTACCGAAGAATTAACACCGGGGAGCTGTTTTTT.

This sequence joins TRBV5-6 and TRBJ2-3, with D unclear. CDR1 is SGHDT and CDR2 is YYEEEE in the germline V gene. V gave up 5 bases and J gave up 3 bases, with 16 bases separating them. The CDR3 sequence is 15 residues long. CDR3 region: CASRPDPGRTDTQYF. The CDR3 nucleotides are TGTGCCAGCAGACCCGACCCCGGGCGGACAGATACGCAGTATTTT. The variable domain in full, with the rest retrieved from reference TRBV5-6 and TRBJ2-3, is DAGVTQSPTHLIKTRGQQVTLRCSPKSGHDTVSWYQQALGQGPQFIFQYYEEEERQRGNFPDRFSGHQFPNYSSELNVNALLLGDSALYLCASRPDPGRTDTQYFGPGTRLTVL.

Notes on this clonotype: This may be a read error, as it is one base from a much larger clone. V and J are TRBV4-3 and TRBJ2-4; D gene unclear. Trimming shortened V by 4 bases and J by 0 bases, and 10 bases separated the two germline ends. The CDR3 has 15 residues. Germline V gene sequence: CDR1 LGHNA, CDR2 YSLEER. The CDR3 spells CASSLYSKAKNIQYF. For the CDR3, the DNA is TGCGCCAGCAGCCTATATAGTAAAGCCAAAAACATTCAGTACTTC.